Listed here are 24 T cell receptor beta chains from one sample, sequenced in a study of CD8 T cells in ankylosing spondylitis. These receptors have no identified antigens. TCRdb ran MiXCR on the 5' RACE reads and lists one entry per CDR3 protein. Seen here are over 600,000 distinct CDR3 sequences, 15% to 20% observed once, and the top ten hold 19%. Study-wide findings and caveats: Blood from ankylosing spondylitis patients appeared to carry a characteristic roughly eight-variant TCR beta motif.

Sequencing was carried out using blood, either unsorted or a sorted T cell fraction (not recorded which). The receptors were gathered from a male donor with ankylosing spondylitis.

The chain has TRBV18 and TRBJ2-3, with TRBD2 as a possible D gene (5 bases). Trimming removed 6 bases at V and 0 bases at J, with 13 bases between. The CDR3 totals 15 residues. CDR1 is KGHSH, CDR2 LQKENI, per germline. The CDR3: CASSNQLGSTDTQYF. CDR3 sequence (DNA): TGTGCCAGCTCGAATCAACTAGGAAGCACAGATACGCAGTATTTT.

This chain links TRBV6-5 with TRBJ1-2; 9 bases align to TRBD1. The V gene end was trimmed by 2 bases and the J gene end by 4 bases; junction bases not matched to a gene: 8. Germline V gives CDR1 MNHEY, CDR2 SVGAGI. This CDR3 has 16 residues. The DNA for the CDR3 is TGTGCCAGCAGTTACCGGGGAGGGACAGGGTCCTATGGCTACACCTTC. Encoded protein: CASSYRGGTGSYGYTF.

J is TRBJ1-1 and V is TRBV20-1; 10 bases are a match to TRBD1. The CDR3 is 16 residues long. The V gene end was trimmed by 6 bases and the J gene end by 0 bases; junction bases not matched to a gene: 10. CDR1 is DFQATT, CDR2 SNEGSKA, per germline (reference sequence). CDR3: CSATRQGAAMNTEAFF. For the CDR3, the DNA is TGCAGTGCGACCCGACAGGGGGCGGCCATGAACACTGAAGCTTTCTTT.

The chain has TRBV4-1 and TRBJ1-4; D uncertain. Germline CDR1 MGHRA, CDR2 YSYEKL. V shed 0 bases and J shed 5 bases, with 13 bases lying between them. The CDR3 is 16 residues long. CDR3 protein: CASSQERYETNEKLFF. CDR3 sequence (DNA): TGCGCCAGCAGCCAAGAACGGTACGAAACAAATGAAAAACTGTTTTTT.

The chain combines TRBV7-3 with TRBJ1-2; 8 nucleotides match TRBD1. The trim removed 0 bases at V and 6 bases at J, leaving 0 bases unmatched. The CDR3 consists of 13 residues. Germline CDR1 reads SGHTA; CDR2 reads FQGTGA. The CDR3 DNA is TGTGCCAGCAGCTTAACGGGACAGGATGGCTACACCTTC. Translation: CASSLTGQDGYTF. The variable domain in full, completed from reference TRBV7-3 and TRBJ1-2, reads GAGVSQTPSNKVTEKGKYVELRCDPISGHTALYWYRQSLGQGPEFLIYFQGTGAADDSGLPNDRFFAVRPEGSVSTLKIQRTERGDSAVYLCASSLTGQDGYTFGSGTRLTVV.

This clonotype was found a few times. This rearrangement joins TRBV7-7 to TRBJ2-1; D is tentatively TRBD1 or TRBD2 (6 bases each). Germline V gene data show CDR1 as SSHAT and CDR2 as FNYEAQ (reference sequence). The length of the CDR3 is 12 residues. CDR3 nucleotide sequence: TGTGCTAGCGGTCAGGGGCCGAATGAGCAGTTCTTC. Translating gives CASGQGPNEQFF.

This rearrangement joins TRBV4-1 to TRBJ2-1, with TRBD2 matching over 7 bases. This CDR3 has 16 amino acids. With V trimmed by 0 bases and J by 8 bases, 10 bases remained unmatched. Per the germline V gene, CDR1 is MGHRA and CDR2 is YSYEKL. The CDR3 is CASSQEIPAGADEQFF. The CDR3 DNA sequence: TGCGCCAGCAGCCAAGAAATTCCGGCGGGAGCCGATGAGCAGTTCTTC.

The chain recombines TRBV5-1 with TRBJ2-3, with D uncertain. Germline V CDR1 and CDR2: SGHRS, YFSETQ. The CDR3 sequence is 15 residues long. V lost 0 bases, J lost 4 bases, and 12 bases lay in between. The DNA of the CDR3 is TGCGCCAGCAGCTTGGCCCTTGCGATTGCAGATACGCAGTATTTT. As protein: CASSLALAIADTQYF. Full variable domain (rest looked up from reference TRBV5-1 and TRBJ2-3): KAGVTQTPRYLIKTRGQQVTLSCSPISGHRSVSWYQQTPGQGLQFLFEYFSETQRNKGNFPGRFSGRQFSNSRSEMNVSTLELGDSALYLCASSLALAIADTQYFGPGTRLTVL.

The chain is built from TRBV5-1 and TRBJ2-7; the match to TRBD2 covers 10 bases. Germline CDR1 SGHRS, CDR2 YFSETQ. V trimming: 5 bases; J trimming: 0 bases; junction bases outside the gene matches: 5. This CDR3 comprises 15 residues. DNA for the CDR3: TGCGCCAGCAGATTTACTAGCGGGGTCTCCTACGAGCAGTACTTC. Residues: CASRFTSGVSYEQYF.

The chain joins TRBV6-5 to TRBJ2-2; tentative D call: TRBD2 (7 bases). Germline loops: CDR1 MNHEY, CDR2 SVGAGI. The CDR3 runs 16 residues. V lost 2 bases, J lost 4 bases, and 14 bases lay in between. CDR3 region: CASSYRGQRGTGELFF. As DNA, the CDR3 is TGTGCCAGCAGTTACCGTGGACAGCGGGGCACCGGGGAGCTGTTTTTT.

The chain uses TRBV5-1 and TRBJ2-1, with 7 bases identical to TRBD2. The germline V gene encodes CDR1 SGHRS and CDR2 YFSETQ. The V and J ends lost 0 bases and 4 bases, in that order; junction bases with no gene match: 13. This CDR3 has 18 residues. The CDR3 loop reads CASSLAGGRLAVYNEQFF. The CDR3 DNA follows: TGCGCCAGCAGCTTGGCCGGCGGGCGGCTAGCGGTGTACAATGAGCAGTTCTTC.

The chain links TRBV7-6 to TRBJ2-3; TRBD2 aligns across 11 bases. From germline, CDR1 is SGHVS and CDR2 FNYEAQ. V was pared by 3 bases and J by 2 bases, with 4 bases of the junction left unmatched. The CDR3 sequence is 16 residues long. DNA for the CDR3: TGTGCCAGCAGCTTGGGGACTAGCGGACCCACAGATACGCAGTATTTT. Its translation is CASSLGTSGPTDTQYF. The full variable domain, rest sourced from reference TRBV7-6 and TRBJ2-3, is GAGVSQSPRYKVTKRGQDVALRCDPISGHVSLYWYRQALGQGPEFLTYFNYEAQQDKSGLPNDRFSAERPEGSISTLTIQRTEQRDSAMYRCASSLGTSGPTDTQYFGPGTRLTVL.

The genes are TRBV5-1 and TRBJ2-7; tentative D call: TRBD1 (5 bases). The CDR3 extends over 14 amino acids. Trimming left V 1 base short and J 2 bases short, with 10 bases between. Germline CDR1 is SGHRS and CDR2 is YFSETQ. For the CDR3, the DNA is TGCGCCAGCAGCTTGACTGCAGGGACCTACGAGCAGTACTTC. Its protein is CASSLTAGTYEQYF.

This clonotype was detected a few times. The chain links TRBV24-1 to TRBJ2-7; D gene unclear. Trimming removed 2 bases from V and 0 bases from J, with 10 bases in between. The length of the CDR3 is 15 residues. Germline assignment: CDR1 KGHDR and CDR2 SFDVKD. CDR3 residues: CATSDSAVGSYEQYF. For the CDR3, the DNA is TGTGCCACCAGTGATTCGGCGGTCGGCTCCTACGAGCAGTACTTC.

The chain is built from TRBV20-1 and TRBJ2-6; D is unclear. The CDR3 is 14 amino acids. V lost 5 bases and J 0 bases, leaving 8 bases between the germline ends. Looked up from germline, CDR1 is DFQATT and CDR2 is SNEGSKA (reference sequence). The DNA for the CDR3 is TGCAGTGCTGCACAGAGCTCTGGGGCCAACGTCCTGACTTTC. Translation: CSAAQSSGANVLTF.

This clonotype showed up just a few times. This sequence joins TRBV4-3 and TRBJ2-5; D may correspond to TRBD1 or TRBD2 (6 bases each). The CDR3 is 17 amino acids. In germline, CDR1 is LGHNA, CDR2 YSLEER. The V end lost 4 bases, the J end lost 1 base, and 19 bases lay between the germline ends. The CDR3 DNA follows: TGCGCCAGCAGCCGAAACCCGGCGGGACAACTCCAAGAGACCCAGTACTTC. Encoded protein: CASSRNPAGQLQETQYF.

This clonotype was seen a few times. The chain employs TRBV7-8 and TRBJ1-1, with unresolved D. This CDR3 spans 13 amino acids. The germline V gene has CDR1 SGHVS and CDR2 FQNEAQ. Trimming took 3 bases from V and 3 from J, leaving 8 bases between them. The CDR3 nucleotides read TGTGCCAGCAGCTTTAATATGGACACTGAAGCTTTCTTT. Protein: CASSFNMDTEAFF.

The chain is built from TRBV7-2 and TRBJ2-3, with 13 bases matching TRBD2. The length of the CDR3 is 17 residues. With V trimmed by 5 bases and J by 1 base, 6 bases remained unmatched. The V gene's germline CDR1 is SGHTA and CDR2 FQGNSA. As DNA, the CDR3 is TGTGCCAGCAGCCCCCCAGGACTAGCGGGAGGCACAGATACGCAGTATTTT. Encoded protein: CASSPPGLAGGTDTQYF.

The J gene is TRBJ2-2, the V gene TRBV12-3 or TRBV12-4, with 14 bases aligning to TRBD2. V lost 6 bases and J lost 7; bases outside the gene matches: 7. The CDR3 is 16 amino acids. CDR3: CASSATSGGGSGELFF. CDR3 nucleotide sequence: TGTGCCAGCAGCGCGACTAGCGGGGGGGGTAGCGGGGAGCTGTTTTTT.

This chain joins TRBV12-3 or TRBV12-4 and TRBJ2-3, with TRBD2 as a possible D gene (6 bases). V lost 7 bases and J 4 bases, leaving 12 bases between the germline ends. The CDR3 has 13 amino acids. The CDR3 here is CASKRAGPDTQYF. The CDR3 region has the DNA TGTGCCAGCAAACGGGCGGGACCAGATACGCAGTATTTT.

The chain couples TRBV12-3 or TRBV12-4 to TRBJ1-4; D is unclear. Trimming left V 2 bases short and J 1 base short, with 5 bases between. CDR3 length: 14 amino acids. In nucleotides, the CDR3 is TGTGCCAGCAGTTTATCCCAAACTAATGAAAAACTGTTTTTT. Protein product: CASSLSQTNEKLFF.

This clonotype was found a few times. The chain couples TRBV3-1 to TRBJ2-2, with D maybe TRBD1 (5 bases). Trimming shortened V by 4 bases and J by 3 bases, and 12 bases separated the two germline ends. The CDR3 consists of 15 residues. Germline V CDR1 and CDR2: LGHDT, YNNKEL (reference sequence). CDR3 region: CASSPGPRDTGELFF. In DNA form, the CDR3 reads TGTGCCAGCAGCCCGGGCCCCAGGGACACCGGGGAGCTGTTTTTT.

A few counts support this clonotype. This chain joins TRBV12-3 or TRBV12-4 and TRBJ1-2; the D gene is possibly TRBD1 (5 bases). CDR3 length: 14 amino acids. Trimming took off 4 bases at V and 4 bases at J, with 13 bases between the two ends. CDR3 residues: CASSSSRGAYGYTF. CDR3 DNA sequence: TGTGCCAGCAGTTCCTCTAGGGGAGCCTATGGCTACACCTTC.

Only a few counts were recorded for this clonotype. This chain connects TRBV20-1 to TRBJ2-1; D may be TRBD2 (7 bases). This CDR3 is built from 14 residues. Germline CDR1 reads DFQATT; CDR2 reads SNEGSKA (reference sequence). V was clipped by 3 bases and J by 8 bases, with 17 bases between them. The CDR3 loop reads CSARGTSGTHEQFF. CDR3 nucleotides: TGCAGTGCTAGGGGGACAAGCGGGACTCATGAGCAGTTCTTC.